This entry lists 20 T cell receptor beta chains sequenced from one sample in a study of T cell repertoires in cytomegalovirus infection (dated by TCRdb to the late 2010s). The antigens of these receptors remain unknown. The sample's treatment or condition label, decoded: in vitro stimulation with specific CMV peptide epitopes to enrich CMV-specific T cells. Sequenced using an Illumina HiSeq 1500. TCRdb cleaned the public reads at Q25 with fastp, built clones with MiXCR and kept in-frame beta chains. Here each entry gathers all rows of one CDR3 protein and keeps the most common genes and DNA. Here the sample has hundreds of thousands of distinct CDR3 sequences; about a third occur a single time. The ten largest clones take up over 11% of the sample. The sequencing used cultured CD8+ T cells from PBMCs, collected from culture after CMV antigen stimulation. The origin of the receptors is a human donor in good health (CMV status not recorded). Some clones in this sample may be carry-over from other donors' samples.

At least ten counts were recorded for this clonotype. This chain uses TRBV7-6 with TRBJ2-5; no reliable D call. The CDR3 sequence is 14 residues long. The V and J ends lost 5 bases and 5 bases respectively, with 15 bases between them. Germline values: CDR1 SGHVS, CDR2 FNYEAQ. CDR3 DNA sequence: TGTGCCAGCAGCCCCCTGACATCTTGGGAGACCCAGTACTTC. This translates into CASSPLTSWETQYF. The full variable domain, completed using reference TRBV7-6 and TRBJ2-5, is GAGVSQSPRYKVTKRGQDVALRCDPISGHVSLYWYRQALGQGPEFLTYFNYEAQQDKSGLPNDRFSAERPEGSISTLTIQRTEQRDSAMYRCASSPLTSWETQYFGPGTRLLVL.

V usage is TRBV25-1 and J usage is TRBJ2-1, with 7 nucleotides matching TRBD1. Germline CDR1 reads MGHDK; CDR2 reads SYGVNS. The CDR3 contains 17 residues. V dropped 0 bases and J dropped 2; count of bases not matched to a gene: 7. The CDR3 DNA sequence: TGTGCCAGCAGTGAATATGAGGGACAGATTACCTACAATGAGCAGTTCTTC. Translation: CASSEYEGQITYNEQFF. Full variable domain (outside the CDR3, taken from reference TRBV25-1 and TRBJ2-1): EADIYQTPRYLVIGTGKKITLECSQTMGHDKMYWYQQDPGMELHLIHYSYGVNSTEKGDLSSESTVSRIRTEHFPLTLESARPSHTSQYLCASSEYEGQITYNEQFFGPGTRLTVL.

V gene TRBV12-3 or TRBV12-4 combines with J gene TRBJ2-5; tentative D call: TRBD2 (5 bases). There are 15 residues in the CDR3. Between the trimmed V and J ends, which lost 3 bases and 4 bases, there was a span of 15 bases. As DNA, the CDR3 is TGTGCCAGCAGTTTCGTCCGGGGATTTCCAGAGACCCAGTACTTC. Translation: CASSFVRGFPETQYF.

This clonotype showed up just a few times. The chain is built from TRBV19 and TRBJ1-5; D is unresolved. Trimming cost V 8 bases and J 7 bases, with 12 bases left between them. There are 12 residues in the CDR3. Germline V gene sequence: CDR1 LNHDA, CDR2 SQIVND (reference sequence). CDR3 DNA: TGTGCCAGTGGCCCCCCCAGGCAGCCCCAGCATTTT. Its translation is CASGPPRQPQHF.

This clonotype was observed a few times. The V call is TRBV27, the J call TRBJ2-1, with D possibly TRBD2 on 6 matching bases. V shed 5 bases and J shed 1 base, with 15 bases lying between them. This CDR3 has 16 residues. Germline V gives CDR1 MNHEY, CDR2 SMNVEV (reference sequence). As DNA, the CDR3 is TGTGCCAGCAGTCCGTATAGCGGACTTTCCTACAATGAGCAGTTCTTC. Translation gives CASSPYSGLSYNEQFF.

The rearrangement uses TRBV7-9 and TRBJ1-2; D possibly corresponds to TRBD1 (6 bases). The V end lost 0 bases, the J end lost 0 bases, and 17 bases lay between the germline ends. Germline V gene data show CDR1 as SEHNR and CDR2 as FQNEAQ (reference sequence). The CDR3 is 18 residues long. The CDR3 DNA follows: TGTGCCAGCAGCTTAGCAAACAGGGTCCCGGAAGCTAACTATGGCTACACCTTC. Translating gives CASSLANRVPEANYGYTF.

J is TRBJ2-1 and V is TRBV9; TRBD1 matches 7 bases. The germline V gene encodes CDR1 SGDLS and CDR2 YYNGEE. The CDR3 totals 17 residues. The V gene end was trimmed by 2 bases and the J gene end by 2 bases; junction bases not matched to a gene: 10. The CDR3: CASSVQKDRSTYNEQFF. The CDR3, as DNA: TGTGCCAGCAGCGTCCAAAAGGACAGGTCAACCTACAATGAGCAGTTCTTC.

This clonotype showed up many times. The chain combines TRBV4-1 with TRBJ2-3, with 10 bases lining up with TRBD1. Unmatched junction bases numbered 12, after V lost 3 bases and J lost 6 bases. CDR1 is MGHRA and CDR2 is YSYEKL in the germline V gene. The CDR3 has 17 residues. The CDR3 sequence is CASSHFSGTGVVDTQYF. The CDR3 region has the DNA TGCGCCAGCAGCCACTTTTCAGGGACAGGGGTTGTGGATACGCAGTATTTT.

This clonotype came up once. CDR3 region: CASSQNLGRNQPQHF. The CDR3 DNA follows: TGCGCCAGCAGCCAAAATCTGGGCCGCAATCAGCCCCAGCATTTT. The gene calls are TRBV4-1 and TRBJ1-5; D remains unclear. The V end was cut by 2 bases, the J end by 2 bases, with 10 bases between. From germline, CDR1 is MGHRA and CDR2 YSYEKL. This CDR3 region has 15 residues.

This clonotype has only a few counts. The rearrangement uses TRBV19 and TRBJ1-1; D gene uncertain. This CDR3 has 12 residues. Germline CDR1 is LNHDA and CDR2 is SQIVND (reference sequence). Between the trimmed V and J ends, which lost 3 bases and 11 bases, there was a span of 13 bases. CDR3 region: CASSIPEEEAFF. CDR3 coding DNA: TGTGCCAGTAGTATCCCGGAGGAAGAGGCTTTCTTT.

V is TRBV5-4 and J is TRBJ2-7, with D tentatively TRBD1 (6 bases). The germline CDR1 and CDR2 sequences are SGHNT and YYREEE (reference sequence). Trimming took off 4 bases at V and 2 bases at J, with 13 bases between the two ends. The CDR3 runs 14 residues. For the CDR3, the DNA is TGTGCCAGCAGCGGAACAGGGTACCCCTACGAGCAGTACTTC. Its protein product is CASSGTGYPYEQYF.

This clonotype was found a few times. The chain couples TRBV6-1 to TRBJ2-3; TRBD2 matches 10 bases. Germline-derived CDR1 and CDR2 are MNHNS and SASEGT. Trimming took 1 base from V and 1 from J; bases not matched to a gene: 8. This CDR3 contains 18 residues. The DNA for the CDR3 is TGTGCCAGCAGTGAAGTAATTCTAGCGGGGGCCGGCACAGATACGCAGTATTTT. Its translation: CASSEVILAGAGTDTQYF.

The J gene is TRBJ1-1, the V gene TRBV5-4; D is ambiguous. The CDR3 covers 15 residues. The V gene lost 4 bases and the J gene lost 3 bases, with 16 bases spanning the gap. Per germline, CDR1 SGHNT and CDR2 YYREEE (reference sequence). CDR3 nucleotides: TGTGCCAGCAGCGTTGACGGGGAGGTGGACACTGAAGCTTTCTTT. Its translation is CASSVDGEVDTEAFF.

V usage is TRBV9 and J usage is TRBJ1-2; the D gene is possibly TRBD1 (5 bases). Trimming shortened V by 0 bases and J by 7 bases, and 16 bases separated the two germline ends. Germline assignment: CDR1 SGDLS and CDR2 YYNGEE. This CDR3 is built from 15 residues. The CDR3 reads CASSVADSAGAGYTF. Written as DNA, the CDR3 is TGTGCCAGCAGCGTAGCTGACAGCGCCGGGGCTGGCTACACCTTC.

The V gene is TRBV5-1, the J gene TRBJ2-1; TRBD1 aligns across 10 bases. Germline CDR1 SGHRS, CDR2 YFSETQ. This CDR3 spans 16 amino acids. With V trimmed by 4 bases and J by 6 bases, 10 bases remained unmatched. The CDR3 DNA reads TGCGCCAGCAGCCATAAACGGGACAGGGGATTCAATGAGCAGTTCTTC. The encoded protein is CASSHKRDRGFNEQFF.

This clonotype came up a few times. V usage is TRBV6-5 and J usage is TRBJ1-1; D ambiguous. This CDR3 has 15 residues. Germline CDR1 reads MNHEY; CDR2 reads SVGAGI. Trimming cost V 0 bases and J 1 base, with 9 bases left between them. CDR3 DNA: TGTGCCAGCAGTTACTCTATTGCCGCGAACACTGAAGCTTTCTTT. This codes for CASSYSIAANTEAFF.

This clonotype showed up many times. The chain couples TRBV2 to TRBJ2-1; TRBD1 is a possible D gene (5 bases). The germline V gene encodes CDR1 SNHLY and CDR2 FYNNEI. This CDR3 has 11 residues. Trimming took 7 bases from V and 6 from J, leaving 7 bases between them. The CDR3 loop is CASIGVNEQFF. The CDR3 DNA follows: TGTGCCAGCATAGGGGTCAATGAGCAGTTCTTC.

This sequence joins TRBV12-3 or TRBV12-4 and TRBJ2-2; perhaps D is TRBD1 or TRBD2 (6 bases each). CDR3 length: 15 amino acids. V was cut by 5 bases and J by 5 bases, with 15 bases left in between. The CDR3: CASSQTGAVTGELFF. CDR3 DNA sequence: TGTGCCAGCAGTCAGACGGGGGCTGTGACCGGGGAGCTGTTTTTT.

The chain combines TRBV7-6 with TRBJ2-7, with a possible D match to TRBD1 (6 bases). V was cut by 11 bases and J by 4 bases, with 15 bases left in between. CDR1 and CDR2 from the germline V gene are SGHVS and FNYEAQ. The CDR3 runs 12 residues. CDR3 loop: CASAGTPYEQYF. CDR3 coding DNA: TGTGCCTCTGCCGGGACACCTTACGAGCAGTACTTC.

This clonotype occurred a few times. The CDR3 region is CARGDTYEQYV. In nucleotides, the CDR3 is TGTGCCAGGGGAGACACCTACGAGCAGTACGTC. This chain links TRBV2 with TRBJ2-7; D perhaps matches TRBD2 (5 bases). The CDR3 contains 11 residues. Per germline, CDR1 SNHLY and CDR2 FYNNEI. The V end was cut by 9 bases, the J end by 2 bases, with 8 bases between.